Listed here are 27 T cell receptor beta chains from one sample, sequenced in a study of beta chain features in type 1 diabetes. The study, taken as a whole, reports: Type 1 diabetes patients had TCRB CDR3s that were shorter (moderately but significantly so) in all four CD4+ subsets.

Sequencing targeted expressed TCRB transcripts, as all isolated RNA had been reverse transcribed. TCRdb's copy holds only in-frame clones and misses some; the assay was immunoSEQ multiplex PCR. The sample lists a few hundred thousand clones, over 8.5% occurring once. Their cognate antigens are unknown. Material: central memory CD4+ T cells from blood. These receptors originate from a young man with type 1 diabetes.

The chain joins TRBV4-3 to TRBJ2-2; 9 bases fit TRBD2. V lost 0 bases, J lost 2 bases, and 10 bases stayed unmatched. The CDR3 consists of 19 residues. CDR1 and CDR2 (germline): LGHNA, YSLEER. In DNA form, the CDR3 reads TGCGCCAGCAGCCAAGATGCCGGGCTAGCGGGATTCAACACCGGGGAGCTGTTTTTT. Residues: CASSQDAGLAGFNTGELFF.

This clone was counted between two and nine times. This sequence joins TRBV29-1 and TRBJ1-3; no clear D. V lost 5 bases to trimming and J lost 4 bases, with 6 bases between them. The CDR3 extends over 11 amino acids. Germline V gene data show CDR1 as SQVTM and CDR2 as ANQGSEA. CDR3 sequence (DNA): TGCAGCGTTTCCACGGGAAACACCATATATTTT. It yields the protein CSVSTGNTIYF.

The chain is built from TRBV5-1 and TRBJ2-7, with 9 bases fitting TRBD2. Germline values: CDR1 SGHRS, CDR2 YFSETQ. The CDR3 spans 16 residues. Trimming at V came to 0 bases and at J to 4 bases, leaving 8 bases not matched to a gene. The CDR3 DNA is TGCGCCAGCAGCTTGGATCTTATAGCGGGAGCGTACGAGCAGTACTTC. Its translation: CASSLDLIAGAYEQYF.

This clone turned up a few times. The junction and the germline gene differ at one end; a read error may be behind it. CDR3 nucleotides: TGCGCCAGCAGCCGCCGGGCCGTTGCGAACACCGGGGAGCTGTTTTTT. Protein sequence: CASSRRAVANTGELFF. The J gene is TRBJ2-2, the V gene TRBV5-4; D is uncertain. Germline V gene lookup returns CDR1 SGHNT and CDR2 YYREEE (reference sequence). The CDR3 runs 16 residues.

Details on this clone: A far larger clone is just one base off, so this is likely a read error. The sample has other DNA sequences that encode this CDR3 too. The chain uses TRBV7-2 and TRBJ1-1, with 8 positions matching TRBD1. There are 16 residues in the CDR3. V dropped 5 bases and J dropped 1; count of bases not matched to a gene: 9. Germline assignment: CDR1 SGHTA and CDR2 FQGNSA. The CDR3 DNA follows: TGTGCCAGCAGCCAAGATCCCGGGACAGGGAACACTGAAGCTTTCTTT. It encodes CASSQDPGTGNTEAFF.

This CDR3 reads CASRPGLAPESSYEQYF. The CDR3 nucleotides read TGCGCCAGCAGGCCGGGACTAGCGCCCGAAAGCTCCTACGAGCAGTACTTC. The gene calls are TRBV5-1 and TRBJ2-7; 10 bases are shared with TRBD2. This CDR3 spans 17 amino acids. V trimming: 5 bases; J trimming: 0 bases; junction bases outside the gene matches: 11. Germline V lookup: CDR1 SGHRS, CDR2 YFSETQ.

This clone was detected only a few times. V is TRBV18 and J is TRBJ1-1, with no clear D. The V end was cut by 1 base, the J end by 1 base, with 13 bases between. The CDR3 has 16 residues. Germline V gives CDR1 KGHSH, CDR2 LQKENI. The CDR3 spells CASSPRRAQENTEAFF. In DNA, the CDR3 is TGTGCCAGCTCACCACGGAGGGCCCAAGAGAACACTGAAGCTTTCTTT.

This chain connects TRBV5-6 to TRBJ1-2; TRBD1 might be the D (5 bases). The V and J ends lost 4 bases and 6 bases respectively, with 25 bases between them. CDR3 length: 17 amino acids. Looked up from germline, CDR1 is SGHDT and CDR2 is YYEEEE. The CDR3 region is CASSPPGWGEGENGYTF. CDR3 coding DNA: TGTGCCAGCAGCCCCCCGGGGTGGGGCGAAGGAGAAAATGGCTACACCTTC. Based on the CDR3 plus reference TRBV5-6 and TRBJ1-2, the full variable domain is DAGVTQSPTHLIKTRGQQVTLRCSPKSGHDTVSWYQQALGQGPQFIFQYYEEEERQRGNFPDRFSGHQFPNYSSELNVNALLLGDSALYLCASSPPGWGEGENGYTFGSGTRLTVV.

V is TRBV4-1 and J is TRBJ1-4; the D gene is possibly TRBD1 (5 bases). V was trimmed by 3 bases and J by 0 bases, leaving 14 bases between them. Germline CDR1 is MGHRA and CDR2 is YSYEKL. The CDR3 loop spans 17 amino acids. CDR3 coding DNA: TGCGCCAGCAGCCACTTCCCGGGGGGGACAACTAATGAAAAACTGTTTTTT. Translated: CASSHFPGGTTNEKLFF.

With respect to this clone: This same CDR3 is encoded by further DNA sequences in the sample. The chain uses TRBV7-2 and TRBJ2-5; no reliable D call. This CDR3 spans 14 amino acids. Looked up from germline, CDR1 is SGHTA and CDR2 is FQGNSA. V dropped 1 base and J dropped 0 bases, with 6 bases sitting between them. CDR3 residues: CASSLGVHQETQYF. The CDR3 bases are TGTGCCAGCAGCTTAGGGGTACACCAAGAGACCCAGTACTTC.

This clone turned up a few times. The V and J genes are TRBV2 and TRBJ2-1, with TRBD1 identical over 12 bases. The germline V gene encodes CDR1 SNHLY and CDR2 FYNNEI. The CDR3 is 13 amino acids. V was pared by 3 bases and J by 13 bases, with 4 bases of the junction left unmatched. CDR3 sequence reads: CASSEGTGGEQFF. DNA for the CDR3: TGTGCCAGCAGTGAGGGGACAGGGGGCGAACAGTTCTTC.

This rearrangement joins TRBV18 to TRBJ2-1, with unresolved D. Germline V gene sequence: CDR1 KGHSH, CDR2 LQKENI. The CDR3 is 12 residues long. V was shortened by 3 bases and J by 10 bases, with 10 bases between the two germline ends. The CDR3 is CASSPAAQEQFF. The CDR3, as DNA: TGTGCCAGCTCACCGGCAGCCCAAGAGCAGTTCTTC. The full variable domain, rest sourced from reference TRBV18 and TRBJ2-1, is NAGVMQNPRHLVRRRGQEARLRCSPMKGHSHVYWYRQLPEEGLKFMVYLQKENIIDESGMPKERFSAEFPKEGPSILRIQQVVRGDSAAYFCASSPAAQEQFFGPGTRLTVL.

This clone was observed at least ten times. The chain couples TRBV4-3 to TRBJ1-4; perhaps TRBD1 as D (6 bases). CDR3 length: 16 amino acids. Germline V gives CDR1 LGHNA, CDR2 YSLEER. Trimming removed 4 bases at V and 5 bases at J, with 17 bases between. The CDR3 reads CASSRMGAGVNEKLFF. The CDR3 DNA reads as TGCGCCAGCAGCCGAATGGGGGCAGGGGTAAATGAAAAACTGTTTTTT.

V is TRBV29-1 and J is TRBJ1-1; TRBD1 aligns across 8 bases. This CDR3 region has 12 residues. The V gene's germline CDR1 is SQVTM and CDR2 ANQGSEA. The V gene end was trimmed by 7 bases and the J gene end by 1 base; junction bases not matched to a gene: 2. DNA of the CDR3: TGCAGCGCTGGACAGGGGAACACTGAAGCTTTCTTT. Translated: CSAGQGNTEAFF.

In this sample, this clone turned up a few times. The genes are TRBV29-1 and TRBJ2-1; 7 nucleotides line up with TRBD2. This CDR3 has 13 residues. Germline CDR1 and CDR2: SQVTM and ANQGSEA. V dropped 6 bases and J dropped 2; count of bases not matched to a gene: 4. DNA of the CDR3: TGCAGCGTCGGGACTAAAGCCTACAATGAGCAGTTCTTC. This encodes CSVGTKAYNEQFF.

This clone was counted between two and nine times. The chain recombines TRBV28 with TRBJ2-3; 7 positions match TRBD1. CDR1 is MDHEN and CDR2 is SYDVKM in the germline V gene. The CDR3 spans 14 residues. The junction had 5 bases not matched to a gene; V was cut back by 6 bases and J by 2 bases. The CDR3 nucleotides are TGTGCCAGCAGCGGGACAGAATACACAGATACGCAGTATTTT. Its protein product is CASSGTEYTDTQYF.

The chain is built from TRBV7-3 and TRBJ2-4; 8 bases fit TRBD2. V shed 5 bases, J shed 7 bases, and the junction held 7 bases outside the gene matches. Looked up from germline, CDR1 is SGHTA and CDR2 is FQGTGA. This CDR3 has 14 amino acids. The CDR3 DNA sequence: TGTGCCAGCAGCAGAGCGGGAGTAGAGAACATTCAGTACTTC. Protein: CASSRAGVENIQYF.

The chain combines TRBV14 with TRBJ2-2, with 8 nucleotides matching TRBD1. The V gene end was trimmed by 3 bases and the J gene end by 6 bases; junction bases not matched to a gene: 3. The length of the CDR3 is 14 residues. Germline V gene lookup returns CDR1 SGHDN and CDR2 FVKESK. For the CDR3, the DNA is TGTGCCAGCAGCCAGGACAGGGAACCCGGGGAGCTGTTTTTT. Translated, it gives CASSQDREPGELFF.

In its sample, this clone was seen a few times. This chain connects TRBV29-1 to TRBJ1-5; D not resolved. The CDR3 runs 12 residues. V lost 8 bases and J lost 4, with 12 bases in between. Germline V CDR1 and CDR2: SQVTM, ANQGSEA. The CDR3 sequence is CSYSGPNQPQHF. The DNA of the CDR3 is TGCAGCTACAGTGGACCGAATCAGCCCCAGCATTTT.

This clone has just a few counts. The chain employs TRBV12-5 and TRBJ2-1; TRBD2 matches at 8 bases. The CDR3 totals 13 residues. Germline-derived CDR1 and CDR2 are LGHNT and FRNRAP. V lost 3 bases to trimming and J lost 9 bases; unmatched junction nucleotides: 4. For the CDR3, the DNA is TGTGCTAGTGGTTTAGCGGGAGTAAGTGAGCAGTTCTTC. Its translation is CASGLAGVSEQFF.

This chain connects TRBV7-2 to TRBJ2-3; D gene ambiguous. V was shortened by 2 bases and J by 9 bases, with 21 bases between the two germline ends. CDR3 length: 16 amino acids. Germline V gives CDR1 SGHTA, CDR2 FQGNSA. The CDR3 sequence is CASSLKGASSPMTQYF. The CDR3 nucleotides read TGTGCCAGCAGCTTAAAAGGCGCGTCCTCCCCAATGACGCAGTATTTT. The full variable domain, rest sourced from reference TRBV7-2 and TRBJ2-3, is GAGVSQSPSNKVTEKGKDVELRCDPISGHTALYWYRQSLGQGLEFLIYFQGNSAPDKSGLPSDRFSAERTGGSVSTLTIQRTQQEDSAVYLCASSLKGASSPMTQYFGPGTRLTVL.

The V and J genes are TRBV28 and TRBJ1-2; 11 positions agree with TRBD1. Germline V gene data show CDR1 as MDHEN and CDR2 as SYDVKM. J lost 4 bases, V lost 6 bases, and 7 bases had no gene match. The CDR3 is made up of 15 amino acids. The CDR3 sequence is CASSQQGQGGYGYTF. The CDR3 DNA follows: TGTGCCAGCAGCCAGCAGGGACAGGGGGGCTATGGCTACACCTTC.

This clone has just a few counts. The CDR3 bases are TGTGCCAGCAGCCGCGGGACCGCAAACTATGGCTACACCTTC. Translation: CASSRGTANYGYTF. This chain uses TRBV6-5 with TRBJ1-2, with D tentatively TRBD1 (5 bases). The V end lost 6 bases, the J end lost 2 bases, and 13 bases lay between the germline ends. The CDR3 is made up of 14 amino acids. The germline gives CDR1 MNHEY, CDR2 SVGAGI.

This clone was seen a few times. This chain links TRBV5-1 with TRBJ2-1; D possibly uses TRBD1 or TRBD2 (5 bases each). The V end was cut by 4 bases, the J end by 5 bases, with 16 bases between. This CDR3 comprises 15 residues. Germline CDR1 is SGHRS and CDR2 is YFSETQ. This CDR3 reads CASSTVPGRDNEQFF. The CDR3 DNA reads TGCGCCAGCAGCACCGTCCCGGGACGGGACAATGAGCAGTTCTTC.

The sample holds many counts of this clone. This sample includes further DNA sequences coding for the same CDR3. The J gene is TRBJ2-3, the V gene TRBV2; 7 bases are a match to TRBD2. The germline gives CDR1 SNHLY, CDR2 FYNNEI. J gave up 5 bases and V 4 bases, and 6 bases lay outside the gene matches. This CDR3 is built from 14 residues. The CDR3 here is CASSGAGRRDTQYF. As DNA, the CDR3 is TGTGCCAGCAGTGGAGCGGGGCGGCGAGATACGCAGTATTTT.

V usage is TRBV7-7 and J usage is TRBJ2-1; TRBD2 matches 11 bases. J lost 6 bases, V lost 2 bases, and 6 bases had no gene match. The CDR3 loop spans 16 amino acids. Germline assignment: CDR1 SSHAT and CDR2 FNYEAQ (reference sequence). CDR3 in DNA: TGTGCCAGCAGCTTATATACTAGCGGGAGTGGCAATGAGCAGTTCTTC. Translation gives CASSLYTSGSGNEQFF.

CDR3 nucleotides: TGTGCCAGCAGCTTCTCGGGGGGTGTAAATGAGCAGTTCTTC. Protein: CASSFSGGVNEQFF. The chain combines TRBV11-2 with TRBJ2-1; 7 bases agree with TRBD2. The V segment lost 3 bases and the J segment 7 bases; nucleotides outside the gene matches: 6. This CDR3 contains 14 residues. Per germline, CDR1 SGHAT and CDR2 FQNNGV.